Each of the 28 T cell receptor beta chains below was sequenced from the same sample in a study of graft-versus-host responses after intestinal transplantation. No antigen has been identified for these receptors. Libraries were prepared by immunoSEQ multiplex PCR; TCRdb keeps only in-frame clonotypes and omits some of them. The sample carries some 90,000 clones, 85% to 90% recorded once. Sequenced here: unstimulated CD4+ T cells sorted from spleen or lymph node cells, sampled before intestinal transplant. The receptors here all came from a human donor who received an intestinal transplant.

This clone appeared a single time. The chain couples TRBV7-9 to TRBJ1-3; no clear D. V was pared by 4 bases and J by 3 bases, with 13 bases between. Germline assignment: CDR1 SEHNR and CDR2 FQNEAQ (reference sequence). There are 15 residues in the CDR3. The CDR3 sequence is CASSSQSGNGNTIYF. CDR3 nucleotides: TGTGCCAGCAGCTCCCAGTCGGGAAATGGAAACACCATATATTTT.

J is TRBJ2-3 and V is TRBV9, with 8 positions matching TRBD2. Germline CDR1 and CDR2: SGDLS and YYNGEE. J lost 2 bases, V lost 0 bases, and 5 bases had no gene match. The CDR3 is 16 residues long. The CDR3 DNA sequence: TGTGCCAGCAGCGTAGGACTGCGGGGGGTCACAGATACGCAGTATTTT. Translating it yields CASSVGLRGVTDTQYF.

The chain joins TRBV2 to TRBJ1-5; tentatively, D is TRBD1 (5 bases). Germline V lookup: CDR1 SNHLY, CDR2 FYNNEI. The ends were cut back, 6 bases at V and 10 bases at J, with 13 bases in the middle. The CDR3 runs to 12 residues. CDR3 nucleotide sequence: TGTGCCAGCAGGTTTTCCCAGGGCCCCCAGCATTTT. The encoded protein is CASRFSQGPQHF.

This clone was detected a few times. The chain is built from TRBV2 and TRBJ1-1; D uncertain. The ends were cut back, 1 base at V and 2 bases at J, with 8 bases in the middle. Germline CDR1 and CDR2: SNHLY and FYNNEI. The CDR3 extends over 14 amino acids. Here the CDR3 reads CASSEVLINTEAFF. DNA for the CDR3: TGTGCCAGCAGTGAAGTATTAATCAACACTGAAGCTTTCTTT.

The chain recombines TRBV7-2 with TRBJ1-6; 8 positions match TRBD1. The ends lost 3 bases at V and 8 bases at J; junction bases unmatched: 3. The CDR3 has 14 residues. Germline CDR1 SGHTA, CDR2 FQGNSA. CDR3 DNA sequence: TGTGCCAGCAGCTTCTACAGGGGGGATTCACCCCTCCACTTT. Its translation: CASSFYRGDSPLHF.

This rearrangement joins TRBV29-1 to TRBJ1-2; D gene unclear. V was cut by 2 bases and J by 5 bases, with 6 bases left in between. Germline values: CDR1 SQVTM, CDR2 ANQGSEA. This CDR3 is built from 11 residues. Written as DNA, the CDR3 is TGCAGCGTTGAAACAGCATATGGCTACACCTTC. Its protein product is CSVETAYGYTF.

Written as DNA, the CDR3 is TGCGCCAGCAGCCGACCTGGACAGGGTGGTGGGAAACTGTTTTTT. Protein sequence: CASSRPGQGGGKLFF. J is TRBJ1-4 and V is TRBV4-1, with 8 positions matching TRBD1. The V gene's germline CDR1 is MGHRA and CDR2 YSYEKL. V lost 4 bases, J lost 11 bases, and 12 bases stayed unmatched. The CDR3 is made up of 15 amino acids.

The rearrangement links TRBV5-5 to TRBJ1-4, with D hard to call. Germline assignment: CDR1 SGHKS and CDR2 YYEKEE (reference sequence). The CDR3 covers 19 residues. V dropped 4 bases and J dropped 0 bases, with 22 bases sitting between them. The DNA of the CDR3 is TGTGCCAGCAGCGCAACCACACTTGCAGGCCCCGCAACTAATGAAAAACTGTTTTTT. This gives the protein CASSATTLAGPATNEKLFF.

This chain links TRBV15 with TRBJ1-3; maybe TRBD1 (6 bases). The CDR3 has 16 residues. V lost 0 bases to trimming and J lost 0 bases, with 9 bases between them. CDR1 is LNHNV, CDR2 YYDKDF, per germline (reference sequence). The CDR3 bases are TGTGCCACCAGCAGAGAGGGACATAACTCTGGAAACACCATATATTTT. Its protein product is CATSREGHNSGNTIYF.

The chain combines TRBV5-5 with TRBJ2-7, with no clear D. The CDR3 has 16 amino acids. V lost 0 bases and J 0 bases, leaving 13 bases between the germline ends. The germline CDR1 and CDR2 sequences are SGHKS and YYEKEE (reference sequence). CDR3 sequence (DNA): TGTGCCAGCAGCTTGGTTCTCACTTCAAGCTCCTACGAGCAGTACTTC. Translated: CASSLVLTSSSYEQYF.

The V and J genes are TRBV7-9 and TRBJ1-1; 7 positions agree with TRBD1. CDR1 SEHNR and CDR2 FQNEAQ come from the germline V gene (reference sequence). The CDR3 spans 17 residues. Losses at the gene ends were 6 bases for V and 1 base for J; bases not matched to a gene: 14. The CDR3 DNA sequence: TGTGCCAGCAGACCGACAGGGATAAGGTCCCCGAACACTGAAGCTTTCTTT. As protein: CASRPTGIRSPNTEAFF.

This rearrangement joins TRBV7-2 to TRBJ1-1; no clear D gene. CDR1 is SGHTA and CDR2 is FQGNSA in the germline V gene. V lost 2 bases to trimming and J lost 0 bases, with 4 bases between them. The CDR3 runs to 13 residues. CDR3: CASSLRLNTEAFF. As DNA, the CDR3 is TGTGCCAGCAGCTTACGGTTGAACACTGAAGCTTTCTTT.

The V and J genes are TRBV4-1 and TRBJ1-6; possibly TRBD1 for D (5 bases). CDR1 and CDR2 from the germline V gene are MGHRA and YSYEKL. This CDR3 contains 14 residues. Deletions cut 1 base from V and 6 bases from J, with 7 bases between. CDR3 residues: CASSQGTLNSPLHF. CDR3 nucleotides: TGCGCCAGCAGCCAAGGGACACTTAATTCACCCCTCCACTTT.

The chain recombines TRBV6-4 with TRBJ2-5; weak D call: TRBD1 (5 bases). CDR1 and CDR2 from the germline V gene are MRHNA and SNTAGT. The CDR3 extends over 13 amino acids. Trimming took 2 bases from V and 7 from J, leaving 11 bases between them. The CDR3 DNA is TGTGCCAGCAGTGACACCTCAAGGGGGACCCAGTACTTC. Translating gives CASSDTSRGTQYF.

The rearrangement joins TRBV6-5 to TRBJ1-2, with TRBD1 as a possible D gene (6 bases). This CDR3 has 15 residues. Germline assignment: CDR1 MNHEY and CDR2 SVGAGI. Trimming took off 6 bases at V and 4 bases at J, with 18 bases between the two ends. CDR3 nucleotide sequence: TGTGCCAGCAGGTACAACTCCGGGACAAGCTATGGCTACACCTTC. This codes for CASRYNSGTSYGYTF.

The V call is TRBV19, the J call TRBJ2-7, with 9 bases identical to TRBD1. Per germline, CDR1 LNHDA and CDR2 SQIVND (reference sequence). The V and J ends lost 5 bases and 6 bases, in that order; junction bases with no gene match: 8. The CDR3 spans 14 residues. CDR3 sequence (DNA): TGTGCCAGTAGTCCCAGGACAGGGGAGGGCGAGCAGTACTTC. Its protein is CASSPRTGEGEQYF.

This rearrangement joins TRBV2 to TRBJ1-4, with D possibly being TRBD1 (6 bases). CDR1 and CDR2 (germline): SNHLY, FYNNEI. CDR3 length: 15 residues. V lost 3 bases, J lost 3 bases, and 11 bases lay in between. The CDR3 is CASSDGGGSNEKLFF. The CDR3, as DNA: TGTGCCAGCAGTGATGGGGGGGGCTCTAATGAAAAACTGTTTTTT.

The chain uses TRBV7-8 and TRBJ2-7; 7 bases are shared with TRBD2. J was trimmed by 4 bases and V by 3 bases; bases with no gene match: 6. This CDR3 contains 14 residues. CDR1 is SGHVS, CDR2 FQNEAQ, per germline. DNA for the CDR3: TGTGCCAGCAGCTTTGAAGGCGGGGGTTACGAGCAGTACTTC. Protein product: CASSFEGGGYEQYF.

V usage is TRBV5-1 and J usage is TRBJ2-7; 9 bases match TRBD1. Germline values: CDR1 SGHRS, CDR2 YFSETQ. The CDR3 is 16 amino acids. After removal of 4 bases from V and 3 bases from J, the junction contained 11 bases not matched to a gene. The CDR3 loop reads CASSLGTGTGIYEQYF. The CDR3 nucleotides are TGCGCCAGCAGCCTGGGAACCGGGACAGGGATCTACGAGCAGTACTTC.

The CDR3 reads CASSLRWAGSGANVLTF. CDR3 coding DNA: TGTGCCAGCAGCTTACGGTGGGCGGGGAGTGGGGCCAACGTCCTGACTTTC. The chain uses TRBV11-2 and TRBJ2-6; D possibly corresponds to TRBD2 (6 bases). The germline gives CDR1 SGHAT, CDR2 FQNNGV. V shed 2 bases and J shed 3 bases, with 14 bases lying between them. The CDR3 loop spans 17 amino acids.

The chain employs TRBV7-2 and TRBJ2-3, with 7 bases fitting TRBD2. Germline values: CDR1 SGHTA, CDR2 FQGNSA. V was pared by 5 bases and J by 2 bases, with 4 bases of the junction left unmatched. This CDR3 region has 14 residues. DNA for the CDR3: TGTGCCAGCAGCCTGCGGGGGACCACAGATACGCAGTATTTT. It encodes CASSLRGTTDTQYF.

Only a few counts were recorded for this clone. The CDR3 protein is CASSLLAGAVQETQYF. The CDR3 coding sequence is TGCGCCAGCAGCCTACTTGCAGGGGCAGTACAAGAGACCCAGTACTTC. V usage is TRBV5-1 and J usage is TRBJ2-5, with D possibly TRBD1 on 6 matching bases. Germline assignment: CDR1 SGHRS and CDR2 YFSETQ. The CDR3 runs 16 residues. Trimming took 4 bases from V and 2 from J, leaving 18 bases between them.

Here the CDR3 DNA reads TGTGCCAGCAGTCAGGGGTACCAGCAAGAGACCCAGTACTTC. It specifies CASSQGYQQETQYF. The chain recombines TRBV6-6 with TRBJ2-5, with a tentative D call TRBD1 (6 bases). The CDR3 contains 14 residues. Per germline, CDR1 MNHNY and CDR2 SVGAGI (reference sequence). Trimming cost V 5 bases and J 2 bases, with 12 bases left between them.

V and J are TRBV2 and TRBJ2-5, with D maybe TRBD2 (6 bases). V was clipped by 7 bases and J by 5 bases, with 14 bases between them. This CDR3 is 13 amino acids long. Germline CDR1 SNHLY, CDR2 FYNNEI. The CDR3 loop is CASNWWLAETQYF. CDR3 in DNA: TGTGCCAGCAATTGGTGGCTAGCGGAGACCCAGTACTTC.

The J gene is TRBJ1-4, the V gene TRBV7-9; D unclear. With 5 bases removed from V and 8 bases from J, the gap between germline ends came to 12 bases. Per the germline V gene, CDR1 is SEHNR and CDR2 is FQNEAQ (reference sequence). The CDR3 is 13 amino acids. CDR3 amino acids: CASSPGGGEKLFF. The DNA for the CDR3 is TGTGCCAGCAGCCCCGGTGGCGGGGAAAAACTGTTTTTT.

The V gene is TRBV10-2, the J gene TRBJ2-7; maybe TRBD1 (6 bases). V lost 6 bases to trimming and J lost 4 bases, with 22 bases between them. The germline CDR1 and CDR2 sequences are WSHSY and SAAADI. The CDR3 extends over 16 amino acids. For the CDR3, the DNA is TGCGCCAGCAGGCCCCAGGGGACCCTCGGGGCTTACGAGCAGTACTTC. It encodes CASRPQGTLGAYEQYF.

The chain uses TRBV6-5 and TRBJ2-1; 7 positions agree with TRBD2. Germline trimming cut 6 bases from V and 2 bases from J; bases unmatched to any gene: 1. The CDR3 is 13 residues long. The germline CDR1 and CDR2 sequences are MNHEY and SVGAGI. The CDR3 sequence is CASRRGTYNEQFF. DNA of the CDR3: TGTGCCAGCAGGCGGGGGACCTACAATGAGCAGTTCTTC.

The chain couples TRBV6-1 to TRBJ1-4; D is unresolved. The CDR3 covers 14 residues. Germline assignment: CDR1 MNHNS and CDR2 SASEGT. V lost 6 bases to trimming and J lost 11 bases, with 19 bases between them. CDR3: CASRTGLVGGKLFF. DNA of the CDR3: TGTGCCAGCAGGACCGGACTAGTTGGTGGGAAACTGTTTTTT.